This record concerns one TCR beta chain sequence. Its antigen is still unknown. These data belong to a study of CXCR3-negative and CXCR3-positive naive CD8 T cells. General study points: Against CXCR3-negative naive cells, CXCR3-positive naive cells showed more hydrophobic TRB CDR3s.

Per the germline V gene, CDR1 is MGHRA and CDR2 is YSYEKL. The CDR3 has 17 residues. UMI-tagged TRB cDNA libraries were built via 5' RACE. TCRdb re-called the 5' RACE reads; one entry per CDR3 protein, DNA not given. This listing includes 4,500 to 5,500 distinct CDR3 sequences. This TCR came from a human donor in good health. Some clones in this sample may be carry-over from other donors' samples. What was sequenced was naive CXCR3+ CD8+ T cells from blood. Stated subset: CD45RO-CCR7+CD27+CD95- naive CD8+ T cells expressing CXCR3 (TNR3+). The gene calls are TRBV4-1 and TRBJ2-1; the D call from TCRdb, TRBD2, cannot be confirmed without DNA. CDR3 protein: CASSQGAGTSVYNEQFF.